The 10 T cell receptor beta chains below come from one sample, sequenced in a study of T cell responses to AZD1222 COVID-19 vaccine. Libraries were prepared by immunoSEQ multiplex PCR; TCRdb keeps only in-frame clonotypes and omits some of them. The sample has 170,000 or so clones, less than 95% seen once. The sample in question was peripheral blood, obtained on day 0 of AZD1222 vaccination. All receptors derive from an adult in good health.

The chain employs TRBV6-5 and TRBJ1-2; 8 bases line up with TRBD1. The CDR3 extends over 15 amino acids. Germline V gene lookup returns CDR1 MNHEY and CDR2 SVGAGI. The ends lost 2 bases at V and 8 bases at J; junction bases unmatched: 10. The CDR3 DNA reads as TGTGCCAGCAGTTACACTGACCAGGGGGCTCGGGGCTACACCTTC. This encodes CASSYTDQGARGYTF.

This chain links TRBV4-1 with TRBJ1-1; D unresolved. The CDR3 runs to 15 residues. Germline-derived CDR1 and CDR2 are MGHRA and YSYEKL. With 3 bases removed from V and 0 bases from J, the gap between germline ends came to 11 bases. CDR3 sequence: CASSQGITLNTEAFF. DNA of the CDR3: TGCGCCAGCAGCCAGGGCATCACATTGAACACTGAAGCTTTCTTT.

The chain carries TRBV18 and TRBJ1-1; TRBD1 might be the D (5 bases). Germline V gene data show CDR1 as KGHSH and CDR2 as LQKENI. CDR3 length: 16 residues. The V end was cut by 3 bases, the J end by 11 bases, with 25 bases between. CDR3 amino acids: CASSPPFGAYCGRAFF. CDR3 nucleotides: TGTGCCAGCTCACCCCCTTTCGGGGCCTACTGCGGGCGGGCTTTCTTT.

The chain carries TRBV7-3 and TRBJ2-1, with TRBD1 as a possible D gene (5 bases). V was trimmed by 2 bases and J by 6 bases, leaving 14 bases between them. This CDR3 has 15 amino acids. Germline CDR1 SGHTA, CDR2 FQGTGA. The DNA of the CDR3 is TGTGCCAGCAGCTTATTAGGGGCCGCAAGCAATGAGCAGTTCTTC. Translating gives CASSLLGAASNEQFF.

The chain combines TRBV5-6 with TRBJ1-4; no firm D call. V was cut by 0 bases and J by 11 bases, with 17 bases left in between. Germline assignment: CDR1 SGHDT and CDR2 YYEEEE. The CDR3 is 15 residues long. The chain's CDR3 is CASSLVVGELCKLFF. The DNA of the CDR3 is TGTGCCAGCAGCTTGGTGGTCGGTGAATTGTGTAAACTGTTTTTT.

V gene TRBV28 combines with J gene TRBJ1-2; 7 nucleotides match TRBD1. The CDR3 extends over 14 amino acids. V shed 10 bases and J 0 bases; nucleotides not matched to a gene: 8. Per the germline V gene, CDR1 is MDHEN and CDR2 is SYDVKM. DNA of the CDR3: TGTGCCAACTTGACCGGGACAGCTAACTATGGCTACACCTTC. This translates into CANLTGTANYGYTF.

On this clone itself: This sample also contains other DNA sequences that code for the same CDR3. The rearrangement links TRBV28 to TRBJ1-2; the match to TRBD1 covers 8 bases. The CDR3 has 12 residues. Losses at the gene ends were 6 bases for V and 7 bases for J; bases not matched to a gene: 4. Germline-derived CDR1 and CDR2 are MDHEN and SYDVKM. Here the CDR3 reads CASSLGQGGYTF. As DNA, the CDR3 is TGTGCCAGCAGCCTAGGACAGGGTGGCTACACCTTC.

This chain joins TRBV29-1 and TRBJ2-3; TRBD1 matches 8 bases. Per the germline V gene, CDR1 is SQVTM and CDR2 is ANQGSEA. The length of the CDR3 is 14 residues. The CDR3 sequence: CSDTTGASTDTQYF. CDR3 sequence (DNA): TGCAGTGACACGACAGGGGCTAGCACAGATACGCAGTATTTT.

V gene TRBV5-1 combines with J gene TRBJ2-3; 8 nucleotides align to TRBD1. The CDR3 is 16 amino acids. The V gene end was trimmed by 4 bases and the J gene end by 4 bases; junction bases not matched to a gene: 11. Germline values: CDR1 SGHRS, CDR2 YFSETQ. The CDR3 here is CASSGQAGQGADTQYF. The CDR3 nucleotides are TGCGCCAGCAGCGGACAGGCAGGACAGGGCGCAGATACGCAGTATTTT.

The CDR3 region is CASSEMRGNQPQHF. DNA for the CDR3: TGTGCCAGCAGTGAAATGCGAGGGAATCAGCCCCAGCATTTT. This sequence joins TRBV2 and TRBJ1-5; D is unclear. The V gene lost 2 bases and the J gene lost 4 bases, with 9 bases spanning the gap. Germline V gives CDR1 SNHLY, CDR2 FYNNEI. The CDR3 contains 14 residues.